This is a list of T cell receptor beta chains from one sample in a study of OX40 agonist ivuxolimab in advanced cancers. Measured with immunoSEQ multiplex PCR; TCRdb has only the in-frame clones, and not every one. The repertoire includes about 14,000 clones, approximately 84% of them detected once, and about 24% sits in the top ten. The sequenced sample was CD4+ or CD8+ T cells sorted from blood, obtained in a trial of the OX40 agonist ivuxolimab. These receptors originate from an adult with an advanced solid tumor such as melanoma, head and neck, liver or kidney cancer. CDR3s leave out the opening cysteine and the closing phenylalanine or tryptophan.

v_gene	j_gene	CDR3aa
TRBV4-2	TRBJ2-7	ASSQRLAGGYEQY
TRBV1	TRBJ2-6	TSSGANVLT
TRBV30	TRBJ2-2	AWSERGGLSGELF
TRBV18	TRBJ2-7	ASSPPKELPTIYEQY
TRBV29-1	TRBJ2-3	SVPWGDTQY
TRBV5-1	TRBJ2-2	ASSNSGTGAPGELF
TRBV7-9	TRBJ2-5	ASSTPWDQETQY
TRBV13	NA	ASSLGLSYEQY
TRBV7-8	TRBJ1-1	ASSRTGGENTEAF
TRBV10-2	TRBJ2-3	ASKGLAGVTDTQY
TRBV28	TRBJ2-2	ASSLSGQGGSGELF
TRBV6-1	TRBJ1-5	ASSEAGDSNQPQH
TRBV27	TRBJ2-7	ASGAEDYEQY
TRBV27	TRBJ2-7	ASRPLSLAQRKIHEQY